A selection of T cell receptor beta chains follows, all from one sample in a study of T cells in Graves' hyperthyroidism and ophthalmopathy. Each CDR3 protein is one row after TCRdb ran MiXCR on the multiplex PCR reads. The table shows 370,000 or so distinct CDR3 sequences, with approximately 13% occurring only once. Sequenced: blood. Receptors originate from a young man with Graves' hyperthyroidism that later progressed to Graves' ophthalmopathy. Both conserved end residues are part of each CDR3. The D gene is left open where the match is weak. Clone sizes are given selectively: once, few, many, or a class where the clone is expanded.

CSARTTSDTQYF	TGCAGCGCAAGGACCACCTCAGATACGCAGTATTTT	-	-	TRBJ2-3	TRBV29-1	12
CSARRTGIAYEQYF	TGCAGTGCTCGACGGACCGGGATCGCCTACGAGCAGTACTTC	-	-	TRBJ2-7	TRBV20-1	14
CASSNSVGNQPQHF	TGTGCCAGCAGCAACTCAGTGGGCAATCAGCCCCAGCATTTT	-	-	TRBJ1-5	TRBV12-3/TRBV12-4	14
CASSLDFTEAFF	TGTGCCAGCAGTCTGGACTTTACTGAAGCTTTCTTT	many	-	TRBJ1-1	TRBV28	12
CSASGTSGGSDTQYF	TGCAGTGCTTCCGGGACTAGCGGGGGCTCAGATACGCAGTATTTT	-	TRBD2	TRBJ2-3	TRBV20-1	15
CSAIPGLAKSYNEQFF	TGCAGTGCTATACCGGGACTAGCCAAGTCCTACAATGAGCAGTTCTTC	many	TRBD2	TRBJ2-1	TRBV20-1	16
CASSTVAGHYEQYF	TGTGCCAGCAGCACAGTAGCGGGGCACTACGAGCAGTACTTC	-	TRBD2	TRBJ2-7	TRBV7-3	14
CSALQGNGNTIYF	TGCAGTGCTCTACAGGGGAACGGAAACACCATATATTTT	-	TRBD1	TRBJ1-3	TRBV20-1	13
CVSGGQPQHF	TGTGTCAGCGGTGGACAGCCCCAGCATTTT	-	-	TRBJ1-5	TRBV6-1	10
CASSLPQGRDRDGYTF	TGTGCCAGCAGTCTGCCACAGGGAAGGGATAGAGATGGCTACACCTTC	many	-	TRBJ1-2	TRBV6-1	16
CASDGDRGPKGPQHF	TGTGCCAGCGATGGAGACAGGGGGCCCAAGGGGCCCCAGCATTTT	many	TRBD1	TRBJ1-5	TRBV2	15
CASSLLIPPDRKNYGYTF	TGTGCCAGCAGTCTTTTAATCCCCCCGGACAGGAAAAACTATGGCTACACCTTC	many	TRBD1	TRBJ1-2	TRBV28	18
CASSEQGAGETQYF	TGTGCCAGCAGCGAACAGGGGGCCGGAGAGACCCAGTACTTC	many	TRBD1	TRBJ2-5	TRBV11-1	14
CASGDRGGKLFF	TGTGCCAGCGGCGACAGGGGTGGGAAACTGTTTTTT	-	TRBD1	TRBJ1-4	TRBV2	12
CASSLPGLGELFF	TGTGCCAGCAGTTTACCCGGCCTCGGGGAGCTGTTTTTT	-	-	TRBJ2-2	TRBV28	13
CSARDLGLETQYF	TGCAGTGCTAGAGATCTTGGTTTGGAGACCCAGTACTTC	few	-	TRBJ2-5	TRBV20-1	13
CASPDKGEKLFF	TGTGCCAGCCCGGACAAGGGCGAAAAACTGTTTTTT	few	-	TRBJ1-4	TRBV6-2/TRBV6-3	12
CASSFGQGHSPLHF	TGTGCCAGCAGCTTTGGACAGGGTCATTCACCCCTCCACTTT	many	TRBD1	TRBJ1-6	TRBV5-6	14
CASSRGNGNTIYF	TGCGCCAGCAGCAGGGGAAACGGAAACACCATATATTTT	many	-	TRBJ1-3	TRBV5-1	13
CASSSEGQLNYGYTF	TGTGCCAGCAGTTCGGAAGGACAACTAAACTATGGCTACACCTTC	many	-	TRBJ1-2	TRBV27	15
CASSPFRSGVKDTQYF	TGCGCCAGCAGCCCCTTTAGGAGCGGAGTAAAGGATACGCAGTATTTT	few	-	TRBJ2-3	TRBV4-1	16
CASSFVSGPANEQFF	TGTGCCAGCAGCTTCGTATCCGGGCCAGCCAATGAGCAGTTCTTC	many	-	TRBJ2-1	TRBV7-8	15
CASSDRYEQYF	TGTGCCAGCAGTGATCGGTACGAGCAGTACTTC	many	-	TRBJ2-7	TRBV2	11